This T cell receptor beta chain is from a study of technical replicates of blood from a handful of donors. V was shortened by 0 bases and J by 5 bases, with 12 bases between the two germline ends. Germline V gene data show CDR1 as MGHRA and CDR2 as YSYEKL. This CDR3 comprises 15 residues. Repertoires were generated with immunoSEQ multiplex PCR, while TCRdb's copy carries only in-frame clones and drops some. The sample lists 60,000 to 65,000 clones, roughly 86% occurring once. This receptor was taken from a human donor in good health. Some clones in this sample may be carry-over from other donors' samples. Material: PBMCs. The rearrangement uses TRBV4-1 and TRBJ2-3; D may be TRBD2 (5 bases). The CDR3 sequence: CASSQDIWRVDTQYF. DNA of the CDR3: TGCGCCAGCAGCCAAGACATCTGGCGGGTAGATACGCAGTATTTT.